The 20 T cell receptor beta chains listed next were all sequenced from one sample in a study of cytomegalovirus exposure and HLA in healthy donors. Primers included in the PCR were 60 Vbeta and 13 Jbeta primers. The method was immunoSEQ multiplex PCR; TCRdb's version includes in-frame clones alone and lacks a portion of them. The sample records approximately 280,000 clones, roughly 90% being singletons. Source material: PBMCs. These receptors were obtained from a woman between 18 and 30 years old in good health and CMV-seronegative.

Comments on this clone: Germline is not matched at one junction end, which may reflect a read error. The rearrangement joins TRBV7-9 to TRBJ1-2, with TRBD1 identical over 7 bases. The CDR3 is 16 amino acids. Germline V gene data show CDR1 as SEHNR and CDR2 as FQNEAQ (reference sequence). The CDR3 here is CSSTLGGGQGDYGYTF. In DNA form, the CDR3 reads TGTTCCAGCACCCTAGGAGGGGGGCAGGGGGACTATGGCTACACCTTC.

This chain connects TRBV27 to TRBJ1-2, with D maybe TRBD1 (6 bases). The germline CDR1 and CDR2 sequences are MNHEY and SMNVEV (reference sequence). The CDR3 has 15 residues. Trimming took 3 bases from V and 8 from J, leaving 19 bases between them. The CDR3 spells CASSFTGTSLGGYTF. Written as DNA, the CDR3 is TGTGCCAGCAGTTTTACCGGGACATCACTGGGGGGCTACACCTTC.

This clone occurred once. The chain employs TRBV27 and TRBJ1-2; possible D gene TRBD1, 6 bases. The CDR3 covers 14 residues. V shed 4 bases and J shed 4 bases, with 13 bases lying between them. The V gene's germline CDR1 is MNHEY and CDR2 SMNVEV (reference sequence). The CDR3, as DNA: TGTGCCAGCAGTTCCGGGGGGCAGGGCTATGGCTACACCTTC. Translating it yields CASSSGGQGYGYTF.

The chain combines TRBV2 with TRBJ1-1, with a tentative D call TRBD1 (5 bases). The CDR3 is made up of 15 amino acids. From germline, CDR1 is SNHLY and CDR2 FYNNEI. Trimming shortened V by 6 bases and J by 1 base, and 15 bases separated the two germline ends. CDR3 bases: TGTGCCAGCAGCCCGAGGGGAGGCCCGAACACTGAAGCTTTCTTT. It encodes CASSPRGGPNTEAFF.

The V and J genes are TRBV29-1 and TRBJ1-2; 9 positions agree with TRBD1. CDR1 is SQVTM, CDR2 ANQGSEA, per germline. CDR3 length: 13 residues. V shed 4 bases and J 7 bases; nucleotides not matched to a gene: 7. Written as DNA, the CDR3 is TGCAGCGTTGTACCGAGGACAGGGGTTGGCTACACCTTC. This translates into CSVVPRTGVGYTF.

The V gene is TRBV27, the J gene TRBJ2-2; 10 bases agree with TRBD2. The V and J ends lost 5 bases and 12 bases, in that order; junction bases with no gene match: 6. Germline CDR1 is MNHEY and CDR2 is SMNVEV (reference sequence). CDR3 length: 13 amino acids. This chain's CDR3 is CASSRTSGSQLFF. CDR3 bases: TGTGCCAGCAGTAGGACTAGCGGCAGTCAGCTGTTTTTT.

The V call is TRBV5-6, the J call TRBJ1-1, with a possible D match to TRBD1 (6 bases). Germline V gene lookup returns CDR1 SGHDT and CDR2 YYEEEE. Trimming took 1 base from V and 1 from J, leaving 11 bases between them. CDR3 length equals 15 residues. The chain's CDR3 is CASSLRGAGNTEAFF. CDR3 nucleotide sequence: TGTGCCAGCAGCTTGCGGGGGGCGGGGAACACTGAAGCTTTCTTT. Full variable domain (remainder filled in from reference TRBV5-6 and TRBJ1-1): DAGVTQSPTHLIKTRGQQVTLRCSPKSGHDTVSWYQQALGQGPQFIFQYYEEEERQRGNFPDRFSGHQFPNYSSELNVNALLLGDSALYLCASSLRGAGNTEAFFGQGTRLTVV.

The chain links TRBV30 to TRBJ2-1, with D unclear. The V gene lost 5 bases and the J gene lost 7 bases, with 6 bases spanning the gap. The CDR3 is made up of 10 amino acids. Germline-derived CDR1 and CDR2 are GTSNPN and SVGIG (reference sequence). CDR3 in DNA: TGTGCCTGGCAATTGAATGAGCAGTTCTTC. This codes for CAWQLNEQFF.

For this clone: The sample contains more than one DNA sequence encoding this CDR3. V usage is TRBV5-1 and J usage is TRBJ1-2; 7 bases are shared with TRBD1. The V gene's germline CDR1 is SGHRS and CDR2 YFSETQ. J gave up 4 bases and V 4 bases, and 4 bases lay outside the gene matches. The CDR3 consists of 13 residues. CDR3: CASSLGTVYGYTF. CDR3 sequence (DNA): TGCGCCAGCAGCCTCGGGACAGTCTATGGCTACACCTTC.

This chain joins TRBV15 and TRBJ1-6, with a weak D call TRBD1 (5 bases). With 3 bases removed from V and 5 bases from J, the gap between germline ends came to 20 bases. Germline V gene data show CDR1 as LNHNV and CDR2 as YYDKDF (reference sequence). The CDR3 sequence is 18 residues long. Written as DNA, the CDR3 is TGTGCCACCAGCAGCGAACCCCGACAGACCTATCATAATTCACCCCTCCACTTT. It yields the protein CATSSEPRQTYHNSPLHF.

The V and J genes are TRBV30 and TRBJ2-1; a possible D gene is TRBD1 (5 bases). Germline V gene data show CDR1 as GTSNPN and CDR2 as SVGIG (reference sequence). The CDR3 spans 14 residues. The V end lost 0 bases, the J end lost 10 bases, and 16 bases lay between the germline ends. The CDR3 region is CAWSVPLRDREQFF. The CDR3 DNA is TGTGCCTGGAGTGTCCCTCTCAGGGATCGGGAGCAGTTCTTC.

The chain links TRBV4-1 to TRBJ1-2; D not certain. The germline V gene has CDR1 MGHRA and CDR2 YSYEKL. V was shortened by 0 bases and J by 4 bases, with 9 bases between the two germline ends. The CDR3 extends over 14 amino acids. The CDR3 DNA follows: TGCGCCAGCAGCCAAGAGGAGGGTCTCTATGGCTACACCTTC. Protein: CASSQEEGLYGYTF.

The genes are TRBV6-1 and TRBJ1-5; 7 nucleotides agree with TRBD1. This CDR3 has 14 amino acids. Germline V gene sequence: CDR1 MNHNS, CDR2 SASEGT. Trimming took 5 bases from V and 7 from J; bases not matched to a gene: 8. CDR3 sequence reads: CASSTTGDLQPQHF. CDR3 nucleotides: TGTGCCAGCAGTACTACAGGGGACCTCCAGCCCCAGCATTTT.

CDR3 DNA sequence: TGTGCCAGCAGCGACAGCTTCGCGAACACTGAAGCTTTCTTT. Its protein is CASSDSFANTEAFF. The chain couples TRBV6-1 to TRBJ1-1; the D gene is possibly TRBD1 (5 bases). The CDR3 is 14 amino acids. The V and J ends lost 6 bases and 1 base respectively, with 12 bases between them. Germline V lookup: CDR1 MNHNS, CDR2 SASEGT.

The rearrangement uses TRBV28 and TRBJ2-7; maybe TRBD2 (6 bases). CDR1 MDHEN and CDR2 SYDVKM come from the germline V gene. Trimming removed 6 bases from V and 6 bases from J, with 18 bases in between. This CDR3 has 14 residues. CDR3 DNA: TGTGCCAGCAGCGACCCGGGACTGACCCTCGAGCAGTACTTC. It translates to CASSDPGLTLEQYF.

The chain uses TRBV6-4 and TRBJ1-1; D not resolved. V was clipped by 7 bases and J by 1 base, with 7 bases between them. The CDR3 totals 12 residues. Germline assignment: CDR1 MRHNA and CDR2 SNTAGT. CDR3 loop: CASMPGNTEAFF. CDR3 coding DNA: TGTGCCAGCATGCCCGGGAACACTGAAGCTTTCTTT.

The chain couples TRBV18 to TRBJ2-7, with TRBD1 identical over 9 bases. CDR3 size: 15 residues. Germline assignment: CDR1 KGHSH and CDR2 LQKENI. V was pared by 6 bases and J by 4 bases, with 10 bases of the junction left unmatched. The CDR3 coding sequence is TGTGCCAGCTCCCAGACAGGGGGAAGTGAATACGAGCAGTACTTC. It translates to CASSQTGGSEYEQYF.

This sequence joins TRBV6-1 and TRBJ1-1; D gene uncertain. The germline gives CDR1 MNHNS, CDR2 SASEGT. Trimming took off 7 bases at V and 3 bases at J, with 18 bases between the two ends. This CDR3 is built from 15 residues. The CDR3 DNA is TGTGCCAGCACCCCGGGGAGGGAGGGATACACTGAAGCTTTCTTT. It codes for CASTPGREGYTEAFF.

This clone has a single count. V and J are TRBV9 and TRBJ2-7, with D tentatively TRBD2 (5 bases). This CDR3 region has 15 residues. V lost 0 bases, J lost 1 base, and 11 bases lay in between. Germline lookup yields CDR1 SGDLS and CDR2 YYNGEE. CDR3 sequence reads: CASSVGGSGSYEQYF. The DNA of the CDR3 is TGTGCCAGCAGCGTAGGGGGATCGGGGTCCTACGAGCAGTACTTC.

The rearrangement joins TRBV9 to TRBJ2-3; tentatively, D is TRBD2 (7 bases). Trimming stripped 0 bases from V and 5 bases from J, with 13 bases between. The germline V gene encodes CDR1 SGDLS and CDR2 YYNGEE. The CDR3 consists of 15 residues. CDR3 nucleotides: TGTGCCAGCAGCGTAGAGGGGGAGGGCCGAGATACGCAGTATTTT. Translating gives CASSVEGEGRDTQYF.